Sequencing of this TCR beta chain was carried out in a study of blood T cell repertoires in COVID-19. The wider study: Sites across the United States, Italy and Spain contributed samples from acute and convalescent COVID-19. Sample material is recorded as cDNA or gDNA derived from T cells, B-cell-depleted T cells, or PBMCs.

There are 17 residues in the CDR3. Germline CDR1 and CDR2: SGDLS and YYNGEE. With 4 bases removed from V and 5 bases from J, the gap between germline ends came to 22 bases. Symptom resolution, clearance, or two negative PCRs marked donors in Cohort 3 as recovered. Assay used: immunoSEQ multiplex PCR; TCRdb lists only in-frame clones, some missing. The sample shows 180,000 or so clones, approximately 88% of them seen only once. This sequence originates from a woman between 55 and 75 years old who had recovered from COVID-19. The sequenced sample consisted of PBMCs or T cells enriched from blood (not recorded which). The rearrangement links TRBV9 to TRBJ2-1; the D gene is possibly TRBD2 (5 bases). The CDR3 DNA reads TGTGCCAGCAGCCCCAAATCCGGACTGTCCACAAACAATGAGCAGTTCTTC. Its translation is CASSPKSGLSTNNEQFF.